This T cell receptor beta chain was captured in a study of OX40 agonist ivuxolimab in advanced cancers. With respect to the entire study: Ivuxolimab was an agonistic, fully human IgG2 monoclonal antibody directed against OX40 (CD134), a costimulatory receptor. Three dose-escalation patients achieved partial responses, one with hepatocellular carcinoma and two with cutaneous melanoma. The paper reports the monotherapy dose-escalation portion (N of about 54 patients) of the phase I ivuxolimab trial. Among the approximately 54 dose-escalation patients, about 20 had hepatocellular carcinoma, some 15 melanoma, 9 renal cell carcinoma and 9 head and neck cancer. Peripheral TCRbeta sequencing aimed to test whether ivuxolimab altered TCR sequence diversity and caused clonal T-cell expansion. Patients were allowed to have had prior anti-PD-1, anti-PD-L1 or anti-CTLA-4 therapy, and roughly two fifths of the dose-escalation patients had been treated with checkpoint inhibitors. In the dose-escalation cohort, around four fifths of patients were male, and the mean age was around 60 years with a range of roughly 23 to 79. Intravenous ivuxolimab was administered to patients every 2 weeks at six dose levels: 0.01, 0.1, 0.3, 1.5, 3 and 10 mg/kg.

The trial excluded patients who had a history of autoimmune disease or who were on systemic immunosuppression. Peripheral blood for TCR sequencing was collected from all dose cohorts at baseline, on cycle 4 day 1, and on cycle 7 day 1. Samples were obtained from an open-label, multicenter, first-in-human phase I dose-escalation trial of ivuxolimab. Adults with locally advanced or metastatic melanoma, renal cell, hepatocellular, or head and neck squamous cell carcinoma were enrolled in the trial. CD4+ and CD8+ T cells were sorted separately from peripheral blood before TCR sequencing. Points the paper makes about the study in general: Which antigens the clonally expanded peripheral T cells were specific for was not determined. Partial responders in the 0.1-3.0 mg/kg groups had among the lowest normalized peripheral clonal expansion, especially among CD8+ T cells. Clonal expansion of both CD4+ and CD8+ blood T cells was observed from baseline to week 6 at doses 0.1 to 3.0 mg/kg. Low levels of normalized T-cell clonal expansion were also shown by some nonresponding patients. After ivuxolimab, more expanded clones were found on average in CD8+ T cells than in CD4+ T cells.

Genomic DNA was extracted from sorted cells for sequencing of the TCRbeta CDR3 region. The immunoSEQ Assay was used to sequence the TCRbeta CDR3 regions. In its TCRdb copy, this immuneACCESS table keeps in-frame sequences only and misses some clones. Where compared with another copy, unresolved V genes explain less than half of these, and the others have no known cause. Across this sample there are about 73,000 clones, with around 89% seen only once. 0.4% to 0.55% of the sample comes from the top ten. A note on this clone: This clone's antigen is unknown. Within one base of it there is no much larger clone, and no base qualities were kept.

CDR1 SGHDN and CDR2 FVKESK are derived from the germline V gene. The V and J ends are trimmed by 4 bases and 3 bases, leaving 9 bases between them. The CDR3 starts with the cysteine, ends with the phenylalanine, and has 13 residues. CDR3 DNA only is kept here, 39 bases in frame from base 1. The clonotype was recovered from an adult with an advanced solid tumor such as melanoma, head and neck, liver or kidney cancer. Sample: CD4+ or CD8+ T cells sorted from blood, taken in a trial of the OX40 agonist ivuxolimab. The chain employs TRBV14 and TRBJ2-5, with TRBD1 as a weak D call on 5 bases. The sequenced DNA: TGTGCCAGCAGCCGACGCAGGGAAGAGACCCAGTACTTC. This translates into CASSRRREETQYF.